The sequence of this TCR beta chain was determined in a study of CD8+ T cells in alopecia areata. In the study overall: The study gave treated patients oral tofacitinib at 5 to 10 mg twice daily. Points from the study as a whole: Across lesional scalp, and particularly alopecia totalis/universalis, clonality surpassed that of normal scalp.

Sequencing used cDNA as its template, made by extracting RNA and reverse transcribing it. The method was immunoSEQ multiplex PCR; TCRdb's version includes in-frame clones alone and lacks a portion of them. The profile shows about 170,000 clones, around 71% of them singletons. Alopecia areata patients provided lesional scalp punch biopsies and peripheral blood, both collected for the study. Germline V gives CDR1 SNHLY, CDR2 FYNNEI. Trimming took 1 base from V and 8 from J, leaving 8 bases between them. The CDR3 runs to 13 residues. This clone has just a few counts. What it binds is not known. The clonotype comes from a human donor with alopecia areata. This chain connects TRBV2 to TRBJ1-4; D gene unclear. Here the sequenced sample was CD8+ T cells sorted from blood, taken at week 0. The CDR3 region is CASSEGEEEKLFF. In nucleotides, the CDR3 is TGTGCCAGCAGTGAAGGGGAGGAAGAAAAACTGTTTTTT.